One and the same sample provided the 16 T cell receptor beta chains below, sequenced in a study of blood T cell repertoires in COVID-19. This table comes from immunoSEQ multiplex PCR, and its TCRdb copy is limited to in-frame clones, with some not included. This table holds a few hundred thousand clones, around 82% found once. Sequencing input: peripheral blood. The origin of the receptors is an older woman with acute or convalescent COVID-19.

The genes are TRBV25-1 and TRBJ2-5, with TRBD1 matching over 9 bases. The germline V gene has CDR1 MGHDK and CDR2 SYGVNS. The J segment lost 6 bases and the V segment lost 3 bases, leaving 5 bases of the junction unmatched. This CDR3 contains 14 residues. The CDR3 is CASSEGDRVKTQYF. The CDR3 DNA reads as TGTGCCAGCAGTGAGGGGGACAGGGTGAAGACCCAGTACTTC.

V gene TRBV2 combines with J gene TRBJ2-5; D ambiguous. CDR1 SNHLY and CDR2 FYNNEI come from the germline V gene. The CDR3 contains 15 residues. The V end was cut by 5 bases, the J end by 2 bases, with 15 bases between. CDR3 bases: TGTGCCAGCAGTTTTGATCCGACACGACAAGAGACCCAGTACTTC. Residues: CASSFDPTRQETQYF.

The chain joins TRBV3-1 (or the pseudogene TRBV3-2) to TRBJ2-7, with a weak D call TRBD1 (5 bases). The CDR3 is 16 amino acids. The germline CDR1 and CDR2 sequences are LGHDT and YNNKEL (reference sequence). The ends were cut back, 2 bases at V and 3 bases at J, with 17 bases in the middle. CDR3 region: CASSQKLAADIYEQYF. For the CDR3, the DNA is TGTGCCAGCAGCCAAAAGCTTGCCGCGGACATCTACGAGCAGTACTTC.

There are a few counts of this clone. The chain couples TRBV6-1 to TRBJ2-3; 8 bases map to TRBD2. The CDR3 runs 16 residues. Germline CDR1 is MNHNS and CDR2 is SASEGT. Trimming took 4 bases from V and 1 from J; bases not matched to a gene: 7. CDR3 residues: CASSVSGGAGTDTQYF. In DNA form, the CDR3 reads TGTGCCAGCAGTGTATCGGGGGGGGCTGGCACAGATACGCAGTATTTT.

CDR3 region: CASSLAPRRGSYGYTF. The CDR3 nucleotides read TGTGCCAGCAGCTTAGCGCCCCGCAGGGGAAGCTATGGCTACACCTTC. The chain combines TRBV7-8 with TRBJ1-2, with a tentative D call TRBD1 (6 bases). The V gene's germline CDR1 is SGHVS and CDR2 FQNEAQ. There are 16 residues in the CDR3. The ends were cut back, 0 bases at V and 4 bases at J, with 15 bases in the middle.

V and J are TRBV6-6 and TRBJ2-1, with 14 bases fitting TRBD2. The CDR3 is made up of 16 amino acids. Germline V gene lookup returns CDR1 MNHNY and CDR2 SVGAGI (reference sequence). The V and J ends lost 5 bases and 7 bases, in that order; junction bases with no gene match: 7. The CDR3 DNA is TGTGCCAGCAGTCCGCGGACTAGCGGGGGGTCAAATGAGCAGTTCTTC. It codes for CASSPRTSGGSNEQFF.

The chain uses TRBV6-2 or TRBV6-3 and TRBJ2-7, with 9 nucleotides matching TRBD1. Unmatched junction bases numbered 7, after V lost 5 bases and J lost 2 bases. From germline, CDR1 is MNHEY and CDR2 SVGEGT. The CDR3 length is 15 residues. The CDR3 DNA reads TGTGCCAGCAGTCCCGGACAGGGGCGAACCTACGAGCAGTACTTC. Amino acid sequence: CASSPGQGRTYEQYF.

The count of this clone is one. J is TRBJ2-5 and V is TRBV7-2; a weak D match, TRBD2 (6 bases). CDR1 is SGHTA and CDR2 is FQGNSA in the germline V gene. V was cut by 0 bases and J by 4 bases, with 15 bases left in between. This CDR3 is 16 amino acids long. CDR3 DNA sequence: TGTGCCAGCAGCTTAGCGGGCGGGCTAGCGAGAGAGACCCAGTACTTC. The encoded protein is CASSLAGGLARETQYF.

The chain recombines TRBV29-1 with TRBJ2-7; maybe TRBD2 (6 bases). CDR3 size: 13 residues. Germline assignment: CDR1 SQVTM and CDR2 ANQGSEA. V lost 4 bases, J lost 1 base, and 11 bases lay in between. This CDR3 is CSVGAGRSYEQYF. The CDR3 DNA is TGCAGCGTTGGGGCAGGGAGGTCCTACGAGCAGTACTTC.

The genes are TRBV5-4 and TRBJ2-3; possible D gene TRBD1, 6 bases. V lost 0 bases and J 4 bases, leaving 9 bases between the germline ends. The CDR3 totals 14 residues. In germline, CDR1 is SGHNT, CDR2 YYREEE (reference sequence). CDR3 protein: CASSLDRAPDTQYF. The CDR3 DNA reads TGTGCCAGCAGCTTGGACAGGGCTCCAGATACGCAGTATTTT.

This clone was counted only a few times. J is TRBJ1-3 and V is TRBV10-2; TRBD1 might be the D (5 bases). The CDR3 is made up of 13 amino acids. Germline V lookup: CDR1 WSHSY, CDR2 SAAADI. The V end was cut by 7 bases, the J end by 7 bases, with 14 bases between. In nucleotides, the CDR3 is TGCGCCAGCACCTCCTCGGGGGGGAACACCATATATTTT. Translation gives CASTSSGGNTIYF.

J is TRBJ2-2 and V is TRBV24-1; 11 bases are a match to TRBD1. The CDR3 has 17 amino acids. The germline V gene has CDR1 KGHDR and CDR2 SFDVKD. The ends lost 4 bases at V and 2 bases at J; junction bases unmatched: 5. CDR3 region: CATSDPGQGVNTGELFF. The CDR3 nucleotides are TGTGCCACCAGTGACCCGGGACAGGGGGTAAACACCGGGGAGCTGTTTTTT.

V usage is TRBV3-1 (or the pseudogene TRBV3-2) and J usage is TRBJ1-2; TRBD1 matches 8 bases. The CDR3 has 17 amino acids. V lost 0 bases to trimming and J lost 4 bases; unmatched junction nucleotides: 10. Germline-derived CDR1 and CDR2 are LGHDT and YNNKEL (reference sequence). The CDR3 reads CASSQDPRQGTAYGYTF. The CDR3 DNA is TGTGCCAGCAGCCAAGACCCTAGACAGGGGACGGCCTATGGCTACACCTTC.

V is TRBV5-1 and J is TRBJ2-3; D not resolved. Germline V gene data show CDR1 as SGHRS and CDR2 as YFSETQ. V was clipped by 4 bases and J by 2 bases, with 11 bases between them. The CDR3 is 14 residues long. The CDR3 loop is CASSPGSLTDTQYF. The CDR3 DNA is TGCGCCAGCAGCCCGGGTTCTCTCACAGATACGCAGTATTTT.

Only a few counts were recorded for this clone. The rearrangement uses TRBV19 and TRBJ1-4; 7 bases fit TRBD1. The CDR3 totals 13 residues. CDR1 and CDR2 (germline): LNHDA, SQIVND (reference sequence). V dropped 7 bases and J dropped 7; count of bases not matched to a gene: 6. The CDR3 region is CASTGTAGEKLFF. Written as DNA, the CDR3 is TGTGCCAGTACCGGGACAGCGGGTGAAAAACTGTTTTTT.

The chain has TRBV6-1 and TRBJ1-3, with D uncertain. Trimming left V 2 bases short and J 2 bases short, with 7 bases between. The germline gives CDR1 MNHNS, CDR2 SASEGT. The CDR3 length is 14 residues. The CDR3 DNA is TGTGCCAGCAGTGAATCCCAGACTGGAAACACCATATATTTT. The encoded protein is CASSESQTGNTIYF.